The 12 T cell receptor beta chains presented below share a single source sample, sequenced in a study of blood T cell repertoires in COVID-19. The assay was immunoSEQ multiplex PCR, and TCRdb's table has in-frame clones only and misses some. The sample consists of around 150,000 clones, roughly 80% of them appearing once. The sample taken for sequencing was peripheral blood. The receptors here all came from an older man with acute or convalescent COVID-19.

The V and J genes are TRBV5-1 and TRBJ1-1; no firm D call. The germline V gene encodes CDR1 SGHRS and CDR2 YFSETQ. V shed 5 bases and J shed 4 bases, with 9 bases lying between them. The CDR3 loop spans 12 amino acids. For the CDR3, the DNA is TGCGCCAGCAGAGATCCGGTCACTGAAGCTTTCTTT. This codes for CASRDPVTEAFF.

This rearrangement joins TRBV3-1 (or the pseudogene TRBV3-2) to TRBJ1-1; D is perhaps TRBD1 (5 bases). Germline assignment: CDR1 LGHDT and CDR2 YNNKEL (reference sequence). The CDR3 consists of 13 residues. Trimming removed 2 bases at V and 5 bases at J, with 9 bases between. CDR3 amino acids: CASSQQGRTEAFF. The CDR3 bases are TGTGCCAGCAGCCAACAGGGAAGGACTGAAGCTTTCTTT.

This clone was counted only a few times. V gene TRBV7-6 combines with J gene TRBJ2-3; TRBD2 agrees at 9 bases. V was clipped by 1 base and J by 2 bases; unmatched bases: 13. This CDR3 contains 19 residues. Germline CDR1 and CDR2: SGHVS and FNYEAQ. Here the CDR3 reads CASSLVAGGPGVVTDTQYF. The CDR3, as DNA: TGTGCCAGCAGCTTAGTTGCGGGGGGGCCAGGGGTTGTCACAGATACGCAGTATTTT.

The chain has TRBV27 and TRBJ2-7, with D possibly TRBD1 on 5 matching bases. With 5 bases removed from V and 5 bases from J, the gap between germline ends came to 16 bases. This CDR3 has 14 amino acids. Germline CDR1 and CDR2: MNHEY and SMNVEV (reference sequence). This CDR3 reads CASSERGPVDEQYF. The CDR3 region has the DNA TGTGCCAGCAGTGAAAGGGGCCCAGTTGACGAGCAGTACTTC.

The CDR3 coding sequence is TGTGCCACCAGCAGAGAAACTTGGGACAGGGATGGCTATGGCTACACCTTC. Protein product: CATSRETWDRDGYGYTF. The chain recombines TRBV15 with TRBJ1-2, with 9 bases lining up with TRBD1. V lost 0 bases, J lost 4 bases, and 9 bases stayed unmatched. CDR1 LNHNV and CDR2 YYDKDF come from the germline V gene (reference sequence). This CDR3 comprises 17 residues.

V and J are TRBV6-2 or TRBV6-3 and TRBJ1-5; 9 positions agree with TRBD1. From germline, CDR1 is MNHEY and CDR2 SVGEGT. V lost 2 bases to trimming and J lost 4 bases; unmatched junction nucleotides: 9. The CDR3 is 17 residues long. DNA of the CDR3: TGTGCCAGCAGTTACGCGCCGGGACAGGGTTATAATCAGCCCCAGCATTTT. Its protein product is CASSYAPGQGYNQPQHF.

This chain uses TRBV12-3 or TRBV12-4 with TRBJ1-1, with a tentative D call TRBD1 (6 bases). The CDR3 runs to 13 residues. With 5 bases removed from V and 0 bases from J, the gap between germline ends came to 7 bases. The CDR3 is CASSRQVNTEAFF. DNA for the CDR3: TGTGCCAGCAGTCGACAGGTGAACACTGAAGCTTTCTTT.

The J gene is TRBJ1-1, the V gene TRBV6-5; D gene ambiguous. This CDR3 contains 14 residues. Trimming removed 10 bases from V and 0 bases from J, with 15 bases in between. Germline-derived CDR1 and CDR2 are MNHEY and SVGAGI. CDR3: CATWYWALNTEAFF. In DNA form, the CDR3 reads TGTGCCACCTGGTACTGGGCTCTGAACACTGAAGCTTTCTTT.

The chain carries TRBV5-1 and TRBJ2-3, with D unclear. The CDR3 is made up of 12 amino acids. From germline, CDR1 is SGHRS and CDR2 YFSETQ. Trimming took off 4 bases at V and 8 bases at J, with 11 bases between the two ends. In DNA form, the CDR3 reads TGCGCCAGCAGCGAAGACCCGGGTACGCAGTATTTT. Its protein is CASSEDPGTQYF.

This clone was counted a single time. The genes are TRBV6-5 and TRBJ2-7, with 10 bases matching TRBD2. There are 14 residues in the CDR3. CDR1 and CDR2 from the germline V gene are MNHEY and SVGAGI. The V gene end was trimmed by 7 bases and the J gene end by 3 bases; junction bases not matched to a gene: 6. Here the CDR3 DNA reads TGTGCCAGCAACATAGCGGGAGGAAGCTACGAGCAGTACTTC. This encodes CASNIAGGSYEQYF.

This chain links TRBV9 with TRBJ1-4, with 8 bases that match TRBD1. The CDR3 covers 16 residues. Unmatched junction bases numbered 7, after V lost 0 bases and J lost 6 bases. In germline, CDR1 is SGDLS, CDR2 YYNGEE. Here the CDR3 reads CASSVATGGGDEKLFF. The DNA for the CDR3 is TGTGCCAGCAGCGTAGCTACAGGGGGTGGAGATGAAAAACTGTTTTTT.

This clone has only a few counts. V usage is TRBV28 and J usage is TRBJ2-7, with 7 nucleotides matching TRBD2. This CDR3 has 12 amino acids. The junction had 6 bases not matched to a gene; V was cut back by 10 bases and J by 3 bases. Germline assignment: CDR1 MDHEN and CDR2 SYDVKM. CDR3 in amino acids: CATMSGNYEQYF. The CDR3 DNA sequence: TGTGCCACCATGAGCGGGAACTACGAGCAGTACTTC.